This T cell receptor beta chain emerged from a study of T cells in Graves' hyperthyroidism and ophthalmopathy. Uncontrolled infection, other autoimmune disease, pregnancy and lactation each barred patients from inclusion. Diagnosing involved the use of clinical symptoms, serum thyroxine and TRAb, thyroid ultrasound and orbital computed tomography. Germline CDR1 reads SGHVS; CDR2 reads FQNEAQ. Trimming pared 5 bases from V and 2 bases from J, leaving 10 bases between. The CDR3 consists of 15 residues. RNA transcripts served as the template for amplifying TCR beta CDR3 regions. A set of HTBI primers served as the primers for a first-round RT-PCR of the TCR CDR3. TCRdb itself ran the multiplex PCR reads through MiXCR, one entry per CDR3 protein. The sample consists of fewer than 350,000 distinct CDR3 sequences, roughly 15% of them appearing once. This clonotype was detected ten times or more.

The rearrangement uses TRBV7-8 and TRBJ1-6; D may be TRBD1 (5 bases). This receptor was obtained from a woman in her thirties or forties with Graves' hyperthyroidism. Sample: blood. For the CDR3, the DNA is TGTGCCAGCAGCCTAGACAGACCCTATAATTCACCCCTCCACTTT. Translated: CASSLDRPYNSPLHF.